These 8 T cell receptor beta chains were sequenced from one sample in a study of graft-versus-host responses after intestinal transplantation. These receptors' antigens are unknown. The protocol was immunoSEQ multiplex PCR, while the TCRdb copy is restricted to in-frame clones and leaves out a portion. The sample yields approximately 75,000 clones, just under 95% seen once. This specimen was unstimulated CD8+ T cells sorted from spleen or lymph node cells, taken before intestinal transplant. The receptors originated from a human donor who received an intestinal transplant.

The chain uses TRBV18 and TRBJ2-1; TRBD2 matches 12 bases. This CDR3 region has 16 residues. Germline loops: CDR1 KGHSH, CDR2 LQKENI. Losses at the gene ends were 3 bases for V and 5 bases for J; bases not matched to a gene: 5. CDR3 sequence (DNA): TGTGCCAGCTCACCGACTAGCGGGAGTCCCCACAATGAGCAGTTCTTC. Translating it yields CASSPTSGSPHNEQFF.

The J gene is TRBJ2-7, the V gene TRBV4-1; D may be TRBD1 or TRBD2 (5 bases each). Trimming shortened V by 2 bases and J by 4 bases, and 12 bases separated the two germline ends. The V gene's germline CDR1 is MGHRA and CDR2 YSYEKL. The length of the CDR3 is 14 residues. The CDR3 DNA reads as TGCGCCAGCAGCCAACACCGGGACCTATACGAGCAGTACTTC. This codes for CASSQHRDLYEQYF.

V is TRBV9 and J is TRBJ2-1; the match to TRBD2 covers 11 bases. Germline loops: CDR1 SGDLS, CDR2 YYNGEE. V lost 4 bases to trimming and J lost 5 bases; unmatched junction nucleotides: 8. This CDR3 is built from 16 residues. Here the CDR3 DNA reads TGTGCCAGCAGCACCCCGCTAGCGGGAGGAAACAATGAGCAGTTCTTC. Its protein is CASSTPLAGGNNEQFF.

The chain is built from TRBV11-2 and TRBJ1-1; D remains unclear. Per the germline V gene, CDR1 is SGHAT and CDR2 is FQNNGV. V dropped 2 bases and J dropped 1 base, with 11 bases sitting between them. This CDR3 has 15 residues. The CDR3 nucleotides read TGTGCCAGCAGCTTAACTGACGGACCGAACACTGAAGCTTTCTTT. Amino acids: CASSLTDGPNTEAFF.

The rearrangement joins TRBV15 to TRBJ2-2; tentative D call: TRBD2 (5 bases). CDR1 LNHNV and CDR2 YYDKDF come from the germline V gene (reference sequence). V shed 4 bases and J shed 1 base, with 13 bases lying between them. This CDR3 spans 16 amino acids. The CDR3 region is CATSTEGRRNTGELFF. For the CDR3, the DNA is TGTGCCACCAGCACAGAGGGAAGGAGGAACACCGGGGAGCTGTTTTTT. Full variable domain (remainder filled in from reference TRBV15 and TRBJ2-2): DAMVIQNPRYQVTQFGKPVTLSCSQTLNHNVMYWYQQKSSQAPKLLFHYYDKDFNNEADTPDNFQSRRPNTSFCFLDIRSPGLGDTAMYLCATSTEGRRNTGELFFGEGSRLTVL.

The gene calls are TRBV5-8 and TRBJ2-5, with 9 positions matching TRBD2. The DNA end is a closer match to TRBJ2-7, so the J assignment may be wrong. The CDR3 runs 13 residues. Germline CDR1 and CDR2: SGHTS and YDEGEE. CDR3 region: CASRREGKNEQYF. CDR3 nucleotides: TGTGCCAGCAGGCGGGAGGGCAAGAACGAGCAGTACTTC.

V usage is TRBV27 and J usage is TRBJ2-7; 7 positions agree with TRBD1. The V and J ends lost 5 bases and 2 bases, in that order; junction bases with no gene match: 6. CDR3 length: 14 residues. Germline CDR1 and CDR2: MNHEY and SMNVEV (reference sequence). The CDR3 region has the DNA TGTGCCAGCAGTCCGGGACAGTTGGCCTACGAGCAGTACTTC. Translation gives CASSPGQLAYEQYF.

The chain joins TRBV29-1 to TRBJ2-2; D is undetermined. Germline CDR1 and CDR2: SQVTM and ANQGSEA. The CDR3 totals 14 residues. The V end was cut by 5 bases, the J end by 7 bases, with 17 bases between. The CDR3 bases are TGCAGCGTTTGTAGTTACAATTCGGACGGGGAGCTGTTTTTT. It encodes CSVCSYNSDGELFF.